This T cell receptor beta chain came from a study of T-cell reconstitution after alpha-beta-depleted transplantation in children. The CDR3 is 16 residues long. V lost 1 base and J lost 2; bases outside the gene matches: 5. The germline V gene encodes CDR1 ENHRY and CDR2 SYGVKD. TCRbeta library preparation incorporated unique molecular identifiers. TCRdb re-analysed the PCR reads in MiXCR, keeping a single row per CDR3 protein. In the table there are some 150,000 distinct CDR3 sequences, around 8.8% of which are singletons. This clonotype occurred many times. V gene TRBV10-3 combines with J gene TRBJ2-3; TRBD2 matches at 8 bases. The source of this sequence is a female patient aged 2-15 years who had a stem cell transplant for congenital amegakaryocytic thrombocytopenia, so the T cells may come from the graft donor. The starting material was PBMCs, mostly from graft donor cells, obtained 180 days after TCRalphabeta/CD19-depleted stem cell transplant. The CDR3 sequence: CAISELARGDTDTQYF. The CDR3 DNA reads TGTGCCATCAGTGAGTTGGCGCGGGGGGACACAGATACGCAGTATTTT.